This T cell receptor beta chain was found in a study of CD8+CD57+ T cells in acquired aplastic anemia. Whole-study context: Mean DNA quantity obtained from sorted CD4+ and CD8+ cells was 3 to 4 ug. The study's findings and limits: Shared by patients and controls, nearly 30 CD8+ CDR3s were abundant in patients.

Concerning this clonotype: Its target is not known.

V was trimmed by 0 bases and J by 2 bases, leaving 11 bases between them. The CDR3 has 15 residues. Germline V gene data show CDR1 as SGDLS and CDR2 as YYNGEE. Genomic DNA was employed as the template in profiling TCR beta VDJ and CDR3. Each CDR3 protein gets one entry after TCRdb re-called the reads with MiXCR. The repertoire holds approximately 170,000 distinct CDR3 sequences, with approximately 50% as singletons. Sequenced sample: sorted CD4+, CD8+, or CD8+CD57+ T cells (not recorded which) from PBMCs. The chain has TRBV9 and TRBJ2-5; D may be TRBD1 (6 bases). The sequence was collected from a human donor in good health, serving as a control. This chain's CDR3 is CASSVGGTTQETQYF. DNA for the CDR3: TGTGCCAGCAGCGTAGGAGGGACAACACAAGAGACCCAGTACTTC.